This T cell receptor (beta chain) came from a study of technical replicates of blood from a handful of donors. Only in-frame clones appear in the TCRdb table, and some are missing; sequencing was by immunoSEQ multiplex PCR. The profile shows 55,000 to 75,000 clones, approximately 83% of them singletons. From germline, CDR1 is SGHTA and CDR2 FQGTGA. CDR3 size: 15 residues. Trimming stripped 5 bases from V and 3 bases from J, with 15 bases between. The V and J genes are TRBV7-3 and TRBJ2-3; TRBD1 is a possible D gene (6 bases). The specimen was PBMCs. This clonotype originated in a human donor in good health. Some clones in this sample may be carry-over from other donors' samples. CDR3 bases: TGTGCCAGCAGCCCACAGGGACATGATACAGATACGCAGTATTTT. Translating it yields CASSPQGHDTDTQYF.